This is a list of T cell receptor beta chains from one sample in a study of T cells in Graves' hyperthyroidism and ophthalmopathy. TCRdb recomputed calls from the multiplex PCR reads with MiXCR, one row per CDR3 protein. The data hold roughly 400,000 distinct CDR3 sequences, with more than 12% observed a single time. Sequencing was performed on blood. Source of these receptors: a man aged 50 to 59 with Graves' ophthalmopathy. The CDR3 runs from the conserved cysteine through the conserved F or W.

v_gene: TRBV18; CDR3aa: CASSWDTSSYEQYF
v_gene: TRBV5-5; CDR3aa: CASSWNRGTRTEAFF
v_gene: TRBV7-9; CDR3aa: CASSRLGYNYGYTF
v_gene: TRBV27; CDR3aa: CASSPGLVRITQYF
v_gene: TRBV20-1; CDR3aa: CSVLPIGLAPDTQYF
v_gene: TRBV7-9; CDR3aa: CASSLLSGGNQETQYF
v_gene: TRBV13; CDR3aa: CASSYGATGELFF
v_gene: TRBV20-1; CDR3aa: CGARGRGTYEQYF
v_gene: TRBV18; CDR3aa: CASSTQGLNTEAFF
v_gene: TRBV19; CDR3aa: CASSAAPHTDTQYF
v_gene: TRBV12-3/TRBV12-4; CDR3aa: CASSLGTTEAFF
v_gene: TRBV29-1; CDR3aa: CSVASGRDETQYF
v_gene: TRBV28; CDR3aa: CASSLHPKKGYTF
v_gene: TRBV7-9; CDR3aa: CASSHTLRGNTEAFF
v_gene: TRBV28; CDR3aa: CASRTGGEGAGNTIYF
v_gene: TRBV5-1; CDR3aa: CASSPRTANEKLFF
v_gene: TRBV6-1; CDR3aa: CASSASGGLTDTQYF
v_gene: TRBV27; CDR3aa: CATLGRERSYNEQFF
v_gene: TRBV5-1; CDR3aa: CASQGLTSTDTQYF
v_gene: TRBV7-8; CDR3aa: CASSQGPAETQYF
v_gene: TRBV6-2/TRBV6-3; CDR3aa: CASGYEQYF
v_gene: TRBV14; CDR3aa: CASGPQWQYTEQYF
v_gene: TRBV6-1; CDR3aa: CASKLIGMMNTEAFF
v_gene: TRBV7-9; CDR3aa: CASSPRTSGPLWNTYEQYF
v_gene: TRBV11-2; CDR3aa: CASSLDGLAERSSYNEQFF
v_gene: TRBV20-1; CDR3aa: CSARGQGGNYGYTF
v_gene: TRBV18; CDR3aa: CASSPTAVHTYSGNTIYF
v_gene: TRBV7-8; CDR3aa: CASSSLSGSTGELFF
v_gene: TRBV24-1; CDR3aa: CATSTTKGLAGGGEQFF
v_gene: TRBV10-3; CDR3aa: CATEQGTGSYNEQFF
v_gene: TRBV6-1; CDR3aa: CASSASGQGLETQYF
v_gene: TRBV7-8; CDR3aa: CASSRRAGGYGNQPQHF
v_gene: TRBV28; CDR3aa: CASSPIQGYNQPQHF
v_gene: TRBV2; CDR3aa: CASSEASRDTTVQYF
v_gene: TRBV3-1; CDR3aa: CASSQAGGATEAFF
v_gene: TRBV7-9; CDR3aa: CASRPATATGELFF
v_gene: TRBV19; CDR3aa: CASSPTGVLGNEQFF
v_gene: TRBV30; CDR3aa: CAWSVPGASNPPQHF
v_gene: TRBV18; CDR3aa: CASSANSYTEAFF
v_gene: TRBV30; CDR3aa: CAWSGNLPYNEQFF
v_gene: TRBV24-1; CDR3aa: CATSDSGRNTGELFF
v_gene: TRBV20-1; CDR3aa: CSASGTSGTYEQFF
v_gene: TRBV20-1; CDR3aa: CSAKDPLGEKLFF
v_gene: TRBV12-3/TRBV12-4; CDR3aa: CASSLGTGYNEQFF
v_gene: TRBV6-1; CDR3aa: CASSLGTGGYEQYF
v_gene: TRBV11-2; CDR3aa: CASSARLAYEQYF
v_gene: TRBV28; CDR3aa: CASSPVLGQGGTGELFF
v_gene: TRBV5-6; CDR3aa: CASSGEYGTDEAFF
v_gene: TRBV7-9; CDR3aa: CASTNRARDSAYEQYF
v_gene: TRBV6-6; CDR3aa: CASSYSRRGDEQFF
v_gene: TRBV5-1; CDR3aa: CATSLKNNEQFF
v_gene: TRBV24-1; CDR3aa: CATSDPGRRGSYNEQFF
v_gene: TRBV12-3/TRBV12-4; CDR3aa: CASSLALYEQFF
v_gene: TRBV27; CDR3aa: CASTLDRGAYNEQFF
v_gene: TRBV5-1; CDR3aa: CASSQGQGAWNEQFF
v_gene: TRBV6-5; CDR3aa: CASSYSIQGGNEQFF
v_gene: TRBV7-8; CDR3aa: CASSLAGHYEQYF